One sample yielded the 32 T cell receptor beta chains listed below, sequenced in a study of cytomegalovirus exposure and HLA in healthy donors. Both 60 Vbeta primers and 13 Jbeta primers went into the PCR. TCRdb's table, derived via immunoSEQ multiplex PCR, lists solely in-frame clones and lacks some. The table records over 150,000 clones, approximately 72% of them present only once. The sample consisted of PBMCs. The source of these receptors is a man aged 50-60 years in good health and CMV-seronegative.

The V call is TRBV19, the J call TRBJ2-1, with D perhaps matching TRBD1 (6 bases). V gave up 5 bases and J gave up 5 bases, with 19 bases separating them. Germline CDR1 LNHDA, CDR2 SQIVND (reference sequence). This CDR3 has 16 residues. The CDR3 here is CASSRLRTELNNEQFF. DNA of the CDR3: TGTGCCAGTAGTCGGTTAAGGACAGAACTCAACAATGAGCAGTTCTTC.

The CDR3 DNA is TGTGCCAGCAGCTTAGAGGGGGCCAACACCGGGGAGCTGTTTTTT. It encodes CASSLEGANTGELFF. This chain joins TRBV7-9 and TRBJ2-2, with TRBD1 identical over 7 bases. The germline V gene has CDR1 SEHNR and CDR2 FQNEAQ (reference sequence). This CDR3 contains 15 residues. Trimming cost V 1 base and J 2 bases; bases outside gene matches: 1.

The chain links TRBV6-5 to TRBJ1-4, with 9 bases lining up with TRBD1. V lost 9 bases, J lost 8 bases, and 13 bases stayed unmatched. CDR1 is MNHEY and CDR2 is SVGAGI in the germline V gene. The CDR3 is 15 residues long. The CDR3 DNA reads TGTGCCAGTAGATCAACCGGGACAGGGCTGGAAAAACTGTTTTTT. Amino acids: CASRSTGTGLEKLFF.

This chain uses TRBV11-2 with TRBJ2-7; a possible D gene is TRBD1 (6 bases). Germline V lookup: CDR1 SGHAT, CDR2 FQNNGV. The CDR3 length is 14 residues. The germline V and J ends were trimmed by 0 bases and 5 bases, with 11 bases remaining between them. CDR3 sequence: CASSLDRGVNEQYF. CDR3 in DNA: TGTGCCAGCAGCTTAGACAGGGGTGTCAACGAGCAGTACTTC.

The rearrangement uses TRBV28 and TRBJ1-5; 9 bases align to TRBD1. The junction had 9 bases not matched to a gene; V was cut back by 8 bases and J by 1 base. The germline V gene has CDR1 MDHEN and CDR2 SYDVKM. CDR3 length equals 16 residues. CDR3 in DNA: TGTGCCAGCTTTCAATATGGACAGGGGAGCAATCAGCCCCAGCATTTT. Its protein product is CASFQYGQGSNQPQHF.

Remarks on this clone: An end of the junction does not agree with germline; a read error may underlie this. The rearrangement uses TRBV27 and TRBJ1-5; the D is unclear. Germline CDR1 is MNHEY and CDR2 is SMNVEV (reference sequence). This CDR3 comprises 14 residues. The CDR3: CASSLSPSGQPQHF. The DNA for the CDR3 is TGTGCCAGCAGCTTATCTCCGAGCGGTCAGCCCCAGCATTTT.

In this sample, this clone turned up a few times. The V call is TRBV6-5, the J call TRBJ1-1, with D uncertain. V dropped 9 bases and J dropped 6 bases, with 20 bases sitting between them. CDR3 size: 14 residues. Looked up from germline, CDR1 is MNHEY and CDR2 is SVGAGI. The chain's CDR3 is CASCFRRNGAEAFF. The CDR3, as DNA: TGTGCCAGTTGTTTTCGGAGGAATGGGGCTGAAGCTTTCTTT.

Here the CDR3 reads CASSLGQGNEKLFF. The CDR3, as DNA: TGTGCCAGCAGCCTTGGACAGGGGAATGAAAAACTGTTTTTT. The rearrangement joins TRBV7-9 to TRBJ1-4; 9 positions agree with TRBD1. This CDR3 spans 14 amino acids. The V and J ends lost 5 bases and 5 bases, in that order; junction bases with no gene match: 3. CDR1 SEHNR and CDR2 FQNEAQ come from the germline V gene (reference sequence).

Only a few counts were recorded for this clone. V is TRBV7-2 and J is TRBJ1-3, with TRBD1 matching 7 bases. The trim removed 5 bases at V and 4 bases at J, leaving 5 bases unmatched. CDR3 length equals 14 residues. Germline lookup yields CDR1 SGHTA and CDR2 FQGNSA. CDR3 coding DNA: TGTGCCAGCAGCCAACAGGGGTTGGGAAACACCATATATTTT. Protein sequence: CASSQQGLGNTIYF.

This clone showed up just a few times. V and J are TRBV6-5 and TRBJ1-2; 7 nucleotides line up with TRBD1. CDR1 is MNHEY and CDR2 is SVGAGI in the germline V gene. With V trimmed by 2 bases and J by 7 bases, 4 bases remained unmatched. This CDR3 is built from 13 residues. The CDR3 sequence: CASSYGTALGYTF. CDR3 in DNA: TGTGCCAGCAGTTACGGGACAGCGCTTGGCTACACCTTC.

The gene calls are TRBV7-2 and TRBJ1-1; possibly TRBD1 for D (6 bases). V lost 8 bases, J lost 4 bases, and 17 bases lay in between. This CDR3 has 14 amino acids. Germline CDR1 SGHTA, CDR2 FQGNSA. The CDR3 here is CASSGGGTGTEAFF. In DNA form, the CDR3 reads TGTGCCAGCTCGGGAGGGGGGACTGGCACTGAAGCTTTCTTT. The full variable domain, completed using reference TRBV7-2 and TRBJ1-1, is GAGVSQSPSNKVTEKGKDVELRCDPISGHTALYWYRQSLGQGLEFLIYFQGNSAPDKSGLPSDRFSAERTGGSVSTLTIQRTQQEDSAVYLCASSGGGTGTEAFFGQGTRLTVV.

The rearrangement links TRBV6-5 to TRBJ2-7, with D possibly matching TRBD1 (6 bases). The CDR3 is made up of 14 amino acids. Deletions cut 7 bases from V and 7 bases from J, with 20 bases between. Per germline, CDR1 MNHEY and CDR2 SVGAGI. This CDR3 reads CASTGHRPELEQYF. For the CDR3, the DNA is TGTGCCAGCACGGGACATAGGCCGGAATTAGAGCAGTACTTC.

This clone has only a few counts. The rearrangement joins TRBV19 to TRBJ2-2; 8 bases align to TRBD2. This CDR3 is 15 amino acids long. Germline V lookup: CDR1 LNHDA, CDR2 SQIVND (reference sequence). The V and J ends lost 7 bases and 1 base, in that order; junction bases with no gene match: 5. The CDR3 region is CASKPGLGNTGELFF. The CDR3 bases are TGTGCCAGTAAACCGGGACTAGGGAACACCGGGGAGCTGTTTTTT.

The rearrangement links TRBV5-1 to TRBJ2-7, with unresolved D. The germline CDR1 and CDR2 sequences are SGHRS and YFSETQ. The CDR3 runs to 13 residues. Deletions cut 0 bases from V and 2 bases from J, with 6 bases between. CDR3: CASSLDTAYEQYF. The DNA of the CDR3 is TGCGCCAGCAGCTTGGACACAGCCTACGAGCAGTACTTC.

This clone was seen just once. The chain has TRBV4-2 and TRBJ1-5; D gene ambiguous. The germline gives CDR1 LGHNA, CDR2 YNFKEQ. V was clipped by 0 bases and J by 6 bases, with 15 bases between them. The CDR3 has 16 amino acids. Written as DNA, the CDR3 is TGTGCCAGCAGCCAAGACCCAGCCTCCTCAGGTCAGCCCCAGCATTTT. Residues: CASSQDPASSGQPQHF.

This clone turned up a few times. V usage is TRBV10-3 and J usage is TRBJ1-1, with D uncertain. The CDR3 extends over 13 amino acids. Germline V lookup: CDR1 ENHRY, CDR2 SYGVKD. Trimming cost V 11 bases and J 1 base, with 14 bases left between them. The CDR3 loop reads CAVGRYGNTEAFF. In nucleotides, the CDR3 is TGTGCCGTTGGGAGATATGGGAACACTGAAGCTTTCTTT.

The genes are TRBV5-1 and TRBJ1-2; maybe TRBD1 (6 bases). Trimming removed 4 bases at V and 4 bases at J, with 20 bases between. This CDR3 region has 16 residues. CDR1 is SGHRS and CDR2 is YFSETQ in the germline V gene. The CDR3, as DNA: TGCGCCAGCAGCCCCGAAGCCGGGACAACAATCTATGGCTACACCTTC. Translation gives CASSPEAGTTIYGYTF.

Here the CDR3 DNA reads TGTGCCAGCAGCTTAGATGGCAAAGCCTATAATTCACCCCTCCACTTT. Encoded protein: CASSLDGKAYNSPLHF. The chain recombines TRBV7-2 with TRBJ1-6; D remains ambiguous. Trimming left V 1 base short and J 2 bases short, with 9 bases between. This CDR3 has 16 amino acids. In germline, CDR1 is SGHTA, CDR2 FQGNSA.

The CDR3 DNA follows: TGCGCCAGCAGTGACCACCTTACCAGGGGATGGAGATTCGAAAAACTGTTTTTT. This translates into CASSDHLTRGWRFEKLFF. The rearrangement uses TRBV10-1 and TRBJ1-4; D might be TRBD1 (6 bases). V lost 3 bases to trimming and J lost 8 bases, with 25 bases between them. The germline V gene encodes CDR1 WNHNN and CDR2 SYGVQD (reference sequence). The CDR3 is 18 amino acids.

The V and J genes are TRBV19 and TRBJ1-2; 7 bases align to TRBD1. V gave up 7 bases and J gave up 5 bases; unmatched junction bases: 7. The CDR3 length is 13 residues. Germline lookup yields CDR1 LNHDA and CDR2 SQIVND (reference sequence). The CDR3 bases are TGTGCCAGTAATACAGGGGCGGGATATGGCTACACCTTC. As protein: CASNTGAGYGYTF.

The chain recombines TRBV7-8 with TRBJ1-2, with 8 bases aligning to TRBD1. After removal of 1 base from V and 1 base from J, the junction contained 11 bases not matched to a gene. The CDR3 spans 18 residues. Germline lookup yields CDR1 SGHVS and CDR2 FQNEAQ. CDR3 DNA: TGTGCCAGCAGCTTAGGAGGGGCAGGGGGCATGGTTAACTATGGCTACACCTTC. Protein: CASSLGGAGGMVNYGYTF.

The V gene is TRBV6-5, the J gene TRBJ2-7; TRBD1 matches at 7 bases. The CDR3 totals 15 residues. J was trimmed by 2 bases and V by 2 bases; bases with no gene match: 6. Germline V gene sequence: CDR1 MNHEY, CDR2 SVGAGI. CDR3 residues: CASSYDRDPPYEQYF. The CDR3 DNA is TGTGCCAGCAGTTACGACAGGGACCCCCCCTACGAGCAGTACTTC.

This clone was counted between two and nine times. The chain employs TRBV7-7 and TRBJ1-6, with unresolved D. V lost 5 bases, J lost 7 bases, and 15 bases lay in between. Germline CDR1 is SSHAT and CDR2 is FNYEAQ (reference sequence). The CDR3 sequence is 15 residues long. The CDR3 reads CASSIGVGRNSPLHF. CDR3 sequence (DNA): TGTGCCAGCAGCATCGGGGTAGGGCGGAATTCACCCCTCCACTTT.

The chain uses TRBV7-3 and TRBJ2-1; 9 bases agree with TRBD2. Germline trimming cut 2 bases from V and 9 bases from J; bases unmatched to any gene: 2. Germline loops: CDR1 SGHTA, CDR2 FQGTGA. The length of the CDR3 is 13 residues. The CDR3 region has the DNA TGTGCCAGCAGCTTATCGCGGGAGGGTGAGCAGTTCTTC. Amino acid sequence: CASSLSREGEQFF.

V usage is TRBV20-1 and J usage is TRBJ1-2; 8 bases are a match to TRBD1. CDR1 and CDR2 from the germline V gene are DFQATT and SNEGSKA (reference sequence). With V trimmed by 6 bases and J by 5 bases, 2 bases remained unmatched. The CDR3 consists of 11 residues. The CDR3 DNA is TGCAGTGCGAGACAGGGGTATGGCTACACCTTC. This gives the protein CSARQGYGYTF.

The rearrangement uses TRBV7-2 and TRBJ2-5; the D gene is possibly TRBD2 (6 bases). CDR3 length: 12 amino acids. Per germline, CDR1 SGHTA and CDR2 FQGNSA. The V gene lost 10 bases and the J gene lost 5 bases, with 14 bases spanning the gap. The CDR3 DNA is TGTGCCACCGACCGGGGGTGGGAGACCCAGTACTTC. This translates into CATDRGWETQYF. Variable domain in full (rest from reference TRBV7-2 and TRBJ2-5): GAGVSQSPSNKVTEKGKDVELRCDPISGHTALYWYRQSLGQGLEFLIYFQGNSAPDKSGLPSDRFSAERTGGSVSTLTIQRTQQEDSAVYLCATDRGWETQYFGPGTRLLVL.

The chain recombines TRBV6-5 with TRBJ1-1, with TRBD1 matching over 10 bases. The CDR3 totals 14 residues. Germline assignment: CDR1 MNHEY and CDR2 SVGAGI. The J segment lost 5 bases and the V segment lost 5 bases, leaving 5 bases of the junction unmatched. In DNA form, the CDR3 reads TGTGCCAGCAGTAACCGGGACAGGGGAACTGAAGCTTTCTTT. Translation: CASSNRDRGTEAFF.

The chain recombines TRBV19 with TRBJ1-5; no firm D call. Per germline, CDR1 LNHDA and CDR2 SQIVND (reference sequence). The CDR3 spans 13 residues. The V and J ends lost 9 bases and 5 bases respectively, with 14 bases between them. CDR3 nucleotides: TGTGCCAGCACCCTCCTAGGAGATCAGCCCCAGCATTTT. Protein sequence: CASTLLGDQPQHF.

This sequence joins TRBV25-1 and TRBJ2-7, with a weak D call TRBD2 (5 bases). The length of the CDR3 is 15 residues. Trimming pared 4 bases from V and 2 bases from J, leaving 15 bases between. Germline V CDR1 and CDR2: MGHDK, SYGVNS. Written as DNA, the CDR3 is TGTGCCAGCAGTGGCGGGCCCCGATCCCCCTACGAGCAGTACTTC. Protein product: CASSGGPRSPYEQYF.

This clone was counted a few times. The CDR3 coding sequence is TGTGCCACCAGCATCTTGGCTGGCGGGGAGCTGTTTTTT. As protein: CATSILAGGELFF. The chain is built from TRBV15 and TRBJ2-2; D not resolved. This CDR3 comprises 13 residues. Trimming shortened V by 4 bases and J by 7 bases, and 10 bases separated the two germline ends. CDR1 is LNHNV, CDR2 YYDKDF, per germline (reference sequence). Full variable domain (outside the CDR3, taken from reference TRBV15 and TRBJ2-2): DAMVIQNPRYQVTQFGKPVTLSCSQTLNHNVMYWYQQKSSQAPKLLFHYYDKDFNNEADTPDNFQSRRPNTSFCFLDIRSPGLGDTAMYLCATSILAGGELFFGEGSRLTVL.

The V call is TRBV6-1, the J call TRBJ1-5, with D unclear. Between the trimmed V and J ends, which lost 2 bases and 2 bases, there was a span of 10 bases. Germline CDR1 reads MNHNS; CDR2 reads SASEGT. The CDR3 totals 15 residues. CDR3 nucleotide sequence: TGTGCCAGCAGTGAAATCGTGGGAGGCAATCAGCCCCAGCATTTT. It translates to CASSEIVGGNQPQHF.

CDR3 nucleotides: TGTGCCAGCAGCCGACAGGGGGCGGGCGAGCAGTACTTC. The encoded protein is CASSRQGAGEQYF. This chain connects TRBV6-5 to TRBJ2-7; 10 bases fit TRBD1. V lost 6 bases, J lost 6 bases, and 5 bases stayed unmatched. Germline CDR1 reads MNHEY; CDR2 reads SVGAGI. The CDR3 runs 13 residues.